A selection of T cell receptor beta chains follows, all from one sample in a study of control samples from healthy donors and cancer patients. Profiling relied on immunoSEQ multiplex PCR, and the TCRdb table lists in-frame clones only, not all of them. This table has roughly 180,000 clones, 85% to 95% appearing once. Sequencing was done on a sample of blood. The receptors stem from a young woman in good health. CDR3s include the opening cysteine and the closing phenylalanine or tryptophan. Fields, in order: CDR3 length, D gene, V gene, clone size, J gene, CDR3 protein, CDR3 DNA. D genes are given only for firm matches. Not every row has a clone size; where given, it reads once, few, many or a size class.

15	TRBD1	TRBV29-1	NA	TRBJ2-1	CSVPGFPQGFNEQFF	TGCAGCGTTCCCGGCTTCCCACAGGGGTTCAATGAGCAGTTCTTC
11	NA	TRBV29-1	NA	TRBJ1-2	CSGVHGRGYTF	TGCAGCGGAGTACACGGGCGTGGCTACACCTTC
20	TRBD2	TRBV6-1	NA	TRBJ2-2	CASSGRGWFGSGTNTGELFF	TGTGCCAGCAGTGGCCGGGGGTGGTTCGGTAGCGGGACGAACACCGGGGAGCTGTTTTTT
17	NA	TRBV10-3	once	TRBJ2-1	CAISDDYRLSSYNEQFF	TGTGCCATCAGTGACGATTACAGGTTAAGCTCCTACAATGAGCAGTTCTTC
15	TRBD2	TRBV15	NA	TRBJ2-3	CATSSRRGGTDTQYF	TGTGCCACCAGCTCCCGGCGGGGGGGTACAGATACGCAGTATTTT
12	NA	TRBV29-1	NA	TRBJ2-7	CSVMTGTYEQYF	TGCAGCGTTATGACGGGCACCTACGAGCAGTACTTC
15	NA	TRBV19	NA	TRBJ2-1	CASSMGVGVGDEQFF	TGTGCCAGTAGTATGGGGGTGGGAGTAGGTGATGAGCAGTTCTTC
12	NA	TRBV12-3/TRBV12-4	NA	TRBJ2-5	CASRGSRETQYF	TGTGCCAGCAGAGGGTCTAGAGAGACCCAGTACTTC
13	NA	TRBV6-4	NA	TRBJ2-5	CASSVGTPKAQYF	TGTGCCAGCAGTGTCGGGACCCCTAAGGCCCAGTACTTC
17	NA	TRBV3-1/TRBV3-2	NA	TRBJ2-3	CASSSGDCFFYTDTQYF	TGTGCCAGCAGTTCCGGCGACTGTTTTTTTTACACAGATACGCAGTATTTT
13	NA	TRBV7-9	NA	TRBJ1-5	CASSFVGNQPQHF	TGTGCCAGCAGCTTTGTAGGGAATCAGCCCCAGCATTTT